The entry below describes one T cell receptor beta chain. Its specificity is not known. This entry is derived from a study of T cell clonotyping in hematopoietic cell transplantation. Notes on the study in general: Recipient TCR diversity dropped after transplant; expanded clonotypes rose from day 30 to 180.

The assay was immunoSEQ multiplex PCR, and TCRdb's table has in-frame clones only and misses some. The sample records about 1,100 clones, around 97% being singletons. Samples: about 28 days before transplant, then days 30, 100 and 180 after. The CDR3 has 13 residues. V was clipped by 8 bases and J by 0 bases, with 8 bases between them. Germline CDR1 is MNHNS and CDR2 is SASEGT. This receptor was taken from a young adult male patient who had an allogeneic stem cell transplant from a related donor, so the T cells may come from the graft donor. Some clones in this sample may be carry-over from other donors' samples. This specimen was PBMCs, taken 30 days after allogeneic stem cell transplant. The rearrangement links TRBV6-1 to TRBJ1-5; D possibly corresponds to TRBD1 (5 bases). CDR3 coding DNA: TGTGCCAGCGGGGGGGATAGCAATCAGCCCCAGCATTTT. Translation: CASGGDSNQPQHF.